This T cell receptor beta chain appears in the sequencing data of a study of PD-L1 blockade in urothelial cancer. Overall study results and limits: Where pretreatment blood TCR clonality fell below the median, better survival was predicted.

To note about this clone: As yet, its antigen is unknown.

V dropped 0 bases and J dropped 7 bases, with 10 bases sitting between them. The CDR3 contains 13 residues. The germline gives CDR1 SGHDT, CDR2 YYEEEE. The protocol was immunoSEQ multiplex PCR, while the TCRdb copy is restricted to in-frame clones and leaves out a portion. The data contain about 50,000 clones, around 88% of them singletons. The time point is: peripheral blood 6 weeks after treatment start. Patients had urothelial carcinoma that was locally advanced or metastatic. Material: PBMCs, obtained around atezolizumab (anti-PD-L1) treatment. This clonotype was sampled from a man aged 55-75 years with urothelial cancer. The V gene is TRBV5-6, the J gene TRBJ1-2; tentatively, D is TRBD1 (6 bases). The CDR3, as DNA: TGTGCCAGCAGCTTGGTGAGGGGGTTTGGCTACACCTTC. Encoded protein: CASSLVRGFGYTF.